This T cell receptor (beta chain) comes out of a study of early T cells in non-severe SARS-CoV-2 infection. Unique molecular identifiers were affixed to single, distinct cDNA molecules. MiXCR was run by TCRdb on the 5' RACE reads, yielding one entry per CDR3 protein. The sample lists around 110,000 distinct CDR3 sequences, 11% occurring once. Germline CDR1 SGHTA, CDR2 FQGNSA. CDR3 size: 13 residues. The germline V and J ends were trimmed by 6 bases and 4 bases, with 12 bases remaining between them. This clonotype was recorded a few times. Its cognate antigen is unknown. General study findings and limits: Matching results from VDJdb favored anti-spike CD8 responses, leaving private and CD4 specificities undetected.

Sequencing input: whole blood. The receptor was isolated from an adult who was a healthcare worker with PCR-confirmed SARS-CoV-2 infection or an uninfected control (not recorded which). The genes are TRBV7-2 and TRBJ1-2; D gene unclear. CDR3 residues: CASSPGSIYGYTF. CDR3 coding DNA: TGTGCCAGCAGTCCGGGGTCTATCTATGGCTACACCTTC.